This TCR beta chain originates from a study of T cell changes during pregnancy in multiple sclerosis (dated by TCRdb to 2018 to 2020). For the wider study: The study examined how the T cell repertoire changed over the course of pregnancy in women with multiple sclerosis.

Library generation was performed with the immunoSEQ multiplex PCR assay. TCRdb mirrors the immuneACCESS table, restricted to in-frame sequences. Some clones are absent from its copies; in checked studies, under half trace to an unresolved V gene, and the reason for the others is unknown. The sample table lists 70,000 to 80,000 clones, approximately 91% of them with a count of one. The leading ten clones occupy 3% to 4% of the sample. The CDR3 measures 15 amino acids from cysteine to phenylalanine. Only the CDR3 part of the read is kept: 45 bases, read in frame from the first base. The germline V and J ends show losses of 6 bases and 2 bases respectively, and no gene match explains 6 bases of the junction. CDR1 LNHDA and CDR2 SQIVND are derived from the germline V gene (reference sequence). With respect to this clone: Its antigen has not been determined. Base qualities are not recorded, but no much larger clone differs from it by a single base.

The chain is made from TRBV19 and TRBJ2-3, with 9 bases matching TRBD2. Sequenced material: peripheral blood, taken before pregnancy. The sequence was collected from a female donor with multiple sclerosis, enrolled in a pregnancy study. The CDR3 reads as follows: CASRPASGNTDTQYF. The bases read TGTGCCAGTAGACCCGCTAGCGGGAACACAGATACGCAGTATTTT.